These 25 T cell receptor beta chains were sequenced from one sample in a study of cytomegalovirus exposure and HLA in healthy donors. A multiplex PCR was run with 60 Vbeta primers and 13 Jbeta primers. Some clones are missing from TCRdb's copy, which holds only in-frame ones; the method was immunoSEQ multiplex PCR. The data contain approximately 140,000 clones, around 81% of them singletons. The sequencing input was PBMCs. These receptors all stem from a man aged 18 to 30 in good health and CMV-seronegative.

The DNA of the CDR3 is TGTGCCAGCACGAAATTCGCCGCCGGGACAGGTAACACCGGGGAGCTGTTTTTT. Translated: CASTKFAAGTGNTGELFF. The gene calls are TRBV2 and TRBJ2-2, with 8 bases fitting TRBD1. J was trimmed by 2 bases and V by 7 bases; bases with no gene match: 15. The CDR3 consists of 18 residues. Germline-derived CDR1 and CDR2 are SNHLY and FYNNEI.

This sequence joins TRBV10-2 and TRBJ1-5, with a weak D call TRBD1 (6 bases). Germline loops: CDR1 WSHSY, CDR2 SAAADI. The CDR3 loop spans 14 amino acids. The ends were cut back, 5 bases at V and 2 bases at J, with 10 bases in the middle. CDR3: CASSRTDRNQPQHF. CDR3 DNA: TGCGCCAGCAGTCGGACAGATCGCAATCAGCCCCAGCATTTT.

The chain recombines TRBV7-2 with TRBJ1-2; D call uncertain. Germline CDR1 reads SGHTA; CDR2 reads FQGNSA. The CDR3 is made up of 10 amino acids. V was cut by 6 bases and J by 5 bases, with 4 bases left in between. The CDR3 here is CASSQYGYTF. In DNA form, the CDR3 reads TGTGCCAGCAGTCAGTATGGCTACACCTTC.

The chain joins TRBV7-2 to TRBJ2-5; D call uncertain. This CDR3 contains 13 residues. Trimming pared 2 bases from V and 1 base from J, leaving 5 bases between. The V gene's germline CDR1 is SGHTA and CDR2 FQGNSA. The CDR3 sequence: CASSLIIQETQYF. For the CDR3, the DNA is TGTGCCAGCAGCTTAATAATCCAAGAGACCCAGTACTTC.

V gene TRBV7-9 combines with J gene TRBJ1-5, with D maybe TRBD1 (6 bases). The length of the CDR3 is 13 residues. Germline CDR1 is SEHNR and CDR2 is FQNEAQ (reference sequence). V was trimmed by 4 bases and J by 4 bases, leaving 8 bases between them. The CDR3: CASSWTDNQPQHF. The CDR3 DNA reads TGTGCCAGCAGCTGGACAGATAATCAGCCCCAGCATTTT.

The rearrangement uses TRBV19 and TRBJ2-2, with D perhaps matching TRBD2 (6 bases). V was trimmed by 0 bases and J by 8 bases, leaving 10 bases between them. Germline V gives CDR1 LNHDA, CDR2 SQIVND (reference sequence). The CDR3 runs 14 residues. The CDR3 DNA reads TGTGCCAGTAGTATAGAAGGAGGGGTGGGGGAGCTGTTTTTT. Translating it yields CASSIEGGVGELFF.

V is TRBV19 and J is TRBJ2-7, with 11 nucleotides matching TRBD2. The germline V gene encodes CDR1 LNHDA and CDR2 SQIVND (reference sequence). V lost 5 bases to trimming and J lost 2 bases; unmatched junction nucleotides: 11. The CDR3 runs to 17 residues. For the CDR3, the DNA is TGTGCCAGTAGTCGAAACCCCCTAGCGGGGGGCCCCTACGAGCAGTACTTC. This codes for CASSRNPLAGGPYEQYF.

The table lists this clone with a few counts. The V call is TRBV29-1, the J call TRBJ2-1; 7 bases fit TRBD1. This CDR3 region has 17 residues. From germline, CDR1 is SQVTM and CDR2 ANQGSEA. The trim removed 4 bases at V and 7 bases at J, leaving 19 bases unmatched. CDR3 nucleotide sequence: TGCAGCGTTGTCCCTGGCGAGACCGGGACAGTGGGGAATGAGCAGTTCTTC. Translating gives CSVVPGETGTVGNEQFF.

The chain employs TRBV5-1 and TRBJ1-1, with 10 bases that match TRBD1. Germline CDR1 and CDR2: SGHRS and YFSETQ. The length of the CDR3 is 16 residues. The trim removed 4 bases at V and 6 bases at J, leaving 12 bases unmatched. The CDR3 region is CASSPENRDRGSEAFF. Here the CDR3 DNA reads TGCGCCAGCAGCCCCGAGAATAGGGACAGGGGTTCTGAAGCTTTCTTT.

The rearrangement uses TRBV27 and TRBJ2-1; 10 bases fit TRBD1. V dropped 5 bases and J dropped 4; count of bases not matched to a gene: 5. This CDR3 spans 15 amino acids. Germline V gives CDR1 MNHEY, CDR2 SMNVEV (reference sequence). Written as DNA, the CDR3 is TGTGCCAGCAGTCCCGGGACAGGGGCTTACAATGAGCAGTTCTTC. Translating it yields CASSPGTGAYNEQFF.

This chain connects TRBV5-1 to TRBJ2-1, with TRBD2 matching over 10 bases. CDR3 length: 15 amino acids. The J segment lost 9 bases and the V segment lost 2 bases, leaving 8 bases of the junction unmatched. CDR1 and CDR2 from the germline V gene are SGHRS and YFSETQ. CDR3 residues: CASSFGLAGDGEQFF. The DNA of the CDR3 is TGCGCCAGCAGCTTCGGCCTAGCGGGGGACGGTGAGCAGTTCTTC.

This clone showed up just a few times. V usage is TRBV7-2 and J usage is TRBJ1-2; weak D call: TRBD1 (6 bases). Trimming pared 2 bases from V and 6 bases from J, leaving 10 bases between. The germline V gene encodes CDR1 SGHTA and CDR2 FQGNSA. The CDR3 consists of 13 residues. The DNA for the CDR3 is TGTGCCAGCAGCTTATCAGGGGATAATGGCTACACCTTC. It codes for CASSLSGDNGYTF.

CDR3 bases: TGTGCCAGCAGTGAAATGGGACAAACCGGGGAGCTGTTTTTT. Amino acid sequence: CASSEMGQTGELFF. The J gene is TRBJ2-2, the V gene TRBV2; TRBD1 might be the D (6 bases). Trimming pared 2 bases from V and 5 bases from J, leaving 9 bases between. The CDR3 is 14 amino acids. The germline V gene encodes CDR1 SNHLY and CDR2 FYNNEI.

The V call is TRBV12-5, the J call TRBJ2-7; 8 bases are shared with TRBD1. The ends lost 7 bases at V and 13 bases at J; junction bases unmatched: 9. Germline-derived CDR1 and CDR2 are LGHNT and FRNRAP. The CDR3 runs to 11 residues. The CDR3 sequence is CASATRGQVYF. In DNA form, the CDR3 reads TGTGCTAGTGCCACTCGGGGACAGGTTTACTTC.

This chain uses TRBV10-3 with TRBJ1-5, with TRBD1 identical over 8 bases. Germline CDR1 ENHRY, CDR2 SYGVKD. CDR3 length equals 14 residues. The V gene end was trimmed by 7 bases and the J gene end by 3 bases; junction bases not matched to a gene: 5. The CDR3 sequence: CAINDRGVNQPQHF. For the CDR3, the DNA is TGTGCCATCAATGACAGGGGTGTCAATCAGCCCCAGCATTTT.

This clone is a singleton in its sample. V is TRBV9 and J is TRBJ2-3; maybe TRBD2 (6 bases). The CDR3 length is 15 residues. The germline CDR1 and CDR2 sequences are SGDLS and YYNGEE. Trimming shortened V by 2 bases and J by 1 base, and 11 bases separated the two germline ends. CDR3 amino acids: CASSVEGSRTDTQYF. CDR3 nucleotides: TGTGCCAGCAGCGTGGAGGGGTCTCGCACAGATACGCAGTATTTT.

The CDR3 spells CAWRVFGTSGFEQFF. The DNA of the CDR3 is TGTGCCTGGAGGGTATTCGGGACTAGCGGCTTTGAGCAGTTCTTC. The chain combines TRBV30 with TRBJ2-1; 11 nucleotides line up with TRBD2. There are 15 residues in the CDR3. V trimming: 3 bases; J trimming: 9 bases; junction bases outside the gene matches: 10. Germline-derived CDR1 and CDR2 are GTSNPN and SVGIG (reference sequence).

This clone was detected only a few times. The chain joins TRBV9 to TRBJ1-1; D unclear. The CDR3 covers 12 residues. Germline-derived CDR1 and CDR2 are SGDLS and YYNGEE. V lost 0 bases and J 9 bases, leaving 9 bases between the germline ends. CDR3 protein: CASSVESGKAFF. In DNA, the CDR3 is TGTGCCAGCAGCGTAGAGTCCGGGAAAGCTTTCTTT. The full variable domain, its missing parts supplied by reference TRBV9 and TRBJ1-1, is DSGVTQTPKHLITATGQRVTLRCSPRSGDLSVYWYQQSLDQGLQFLIQYYNGEERAKGNILERFSAQQFPDLHSELNLSSLELGDSALYFCASSVESGKAFFGQGTRLTVV.

This chain connects TRBV5-1 to TRBJ2-7, with 8 bases lining up with TRBD2. Germline V gene sequence: CDR1 SGHRS, CDR2 YFSETQ. This CDR3 spans 14 amino acids. V trimming: 3 bases; J trimming: 6 bases; junction bases outside the gene matches: 8. The DNA of the CDR3 is TGCGCCAGCAGCTCCGGGACTAGTCACCTCGAGCAGTACTTC. Translation gives CASSSGTSHLEQYF. Filled out from reference TRBV5-1 and TRBJ2-7, the complete variable domain reads KAGVTQTPRYLIKTRGQQVTLSCSPISGHRSVSWYQQTPGQGLQFLFEYFSETQRNKGNFPGRFSGRQFSNSRSEMNVSTLELGDSALYLCASSSGTSHLEQYFGPGTRLTVT.

The count of this clone is one. This chain connects TRBV15 to TRBJ2-1; D possibly corresponds to TRBD2 (7 bases). Germline V lookup: CDR1 LNHNV, CDR2 YYDKDF (reference sequence). With 1 base removed from V and 8 bases from J, the gap between germline ends came to 24 bases. The CDR3 covers 18 residues. The CDR3 here is CATSRVPTIGGGRDEQFF. CDR3 nucleotide sequence: TGTGCCACCAGCAGAGTTCCTACGATAGGGGGGGGGCGAGATGAGCAGTTCTTC.

The V and J genes are TRBV7-9 and TRBJ1-6, with D perhaps TRBD1 (5 bases). Germline V CDR1 and CDR2: SEHNR, FQNEAQ (reference sequence). CDR3 size: 15 residues. V dropped 1 base and J dropped 10 bases, with 14 bases sitting between them. The DNA for the CDR3 is TGTGCCAGCAGCTTAGAGGGACTGGGTAAATCACCCCTCCACTTT. Protein sequence: CASSLEGLGKSPLHF.

This chain uses TRBV7-2 with TRBJ1-1, with unresolved D. There are 12 residues in the CDR3. V lost 5 bases, J lost 10 bases, and 14 bases lay in between. The germline gives CDR1 SGHTA, CDR2 FQGNSA. CDR3 nucleotide sequence: TGTGCCAGCAGCCCGGGGTGGGGAAGAGCTTTCTTT. Its protein product is CASSPGWGRAFF.

This sequence joins TRBV7-3 and TRBJ2-3; a possible D gene is TRBD1 (5 bases). Between the trimmed V and J ends, which lost 4 bases and 6 bases, there was a span of 11 bases. The germline CDR1 and CDR2 sequences are SGHTA and FQGTGA. The CDR3 covers 13 residues. The DNA for the CDR3 is TGTGCCAGCAGCTCCACTGGGGCGGATACGCAGTATTTT. This encodes CASSSTGADTQYF.

V is TRBV30 and J is TRBJ1-2; 7 bases are shared with TRBD1. Germline loops: CDR1 GTSNPN, CDR2 SVGIG (reference sequence). V trimming: 2 bases; J trimming: 5 bases; junction bases outside the gene matches: 8. The CDR3 covers 14 residues. This chain's CDR3 is CAWSNRGLGYGYTF. In DNA form, the CDR3 reads TGTGCCTGGAGTAATAGGGGGCTAGGATATGGCTACACCTTC. The full variable domain, completed using reference TRBV30 and TRBJ1-2, is SQTIHQWPATLVQPVGSPLSLECTVEGTSNPNLYWYRQAAGRGLQLLFYSVGIGQISSEVPQNLSASRPQDRQFILSSKKLLLSDSGFYLCAWSNRGLGYGYTFGSGTRLTVV.

This clone was picked up one time. V gene TRBV19 combines with J gene TRBJ2-1; TRBD2 aligns across 11 bases. Trimming removed 4 bases from V and 3 bases from J; junction bases left unmatched: 5. The CDR3 length is 16 residues. Germline lookup yields CDR1 LNHDA and CDR2 SQIVND (reference sequence). The CDR3 DNA reads TGTGCCAGTAGTAAACTAGCGGGGGCTTTCTACAATGAGCAGTTCTTC. This codes for CASSKLAGAFYNEQFF.